The sample holds one count of the clone carrying this T cell receptor (beta chain). Trimming at V came to 5 bases and at J to 2 bases, leaving 4 bases not matched to a gene. CDR1 is SQVTM and CDR2 is ANQGSEA in the germline V gene. This CDR3 is built from 13 residues. The sample is drawn from a study of STAT5B mutations in CD4+ large granular lymphocyte leukemia. Measured with immunoSEQ multiplex PCR; TCRdb has only the in-frame clones, and not every one. Counted here are approximately 21,000 clones, about 79% occurring once; the ten biggest clones make up 0.35% to 0.45%. The clonotype originates from a human donor in good health. The rearrangement links TRBV29-1 to TRBJ2-7; TRBD1 agrees at 9 bases. Material: CD4+ T cells from blood buffy coats. The CDR3 loop reads CSVQQGATYEQYF. CDR3 nucleotides: TGCAGCGTTCAACAGGGGGCTACCTACGAGCAGTACTTC.